The 19 T cell receptor beta chains listed next were all sequenced from one sample in a study of CD8 T cells in Susac syndrome. Random hexamers primed reverse transcription of about 0.45 to 1 ug RNA. TCRdb ran MiXCR on the immunoSEQ multiplex PCR reads and lists one entry per CDR3 protein. The table lists approximately 190,000 distinct CDR3 sequences, approximately 94% of them singletons. Sequencing input: CD4+ T cells from PBMCs. Receptor source: a human donor in good health.

The gene calls are TRBV28 and TRBJ1-2; D is unresolved. The germline CDR1 and CDR2 sequences are MDHEN and SYDVKM. Trimming stripped 1 base from V and 7 bases from J, with 13 bases between. CDR3 size: 14 residues. For the CDR3, the DNA is TGTGCCAGCAGTTTATATCGGACGGCGGGTGGCTACACCTTC. This translates into CASSLYRTAGGYTF.

The V gene is TRBV12-3 or TRBV12-4, the J gene TRBJ1-2, with 10 bases lining up with TRBD1. CDR3 length: 17 amino acids. Trimming cost V 5 bases and J 2 bases; bases outside gene matches: 11. CDR3 DNA: TGTGCCAGCAGTCCGCTCCTACAGGACAGGGGGAACTATGGCTACACCTTC. This sequence encodes CASSPLLQDRGNYGYTF.

The rearrangement links TRBV6-5 to TRBJ2-7; D gene ambiguous. There are 14 residues in the CDR3. The germline gives CDR1 MNHEY, CDR2 SVGAGI. Trimming stripped 7 bases from V and 2 bases from J, with 15 bases between. The CDR3: CASTPVGGTYEQYV. CDR3 bases: TGTGCCAGCACCCCGGTCGGCGGAACCTACGAGCAGTACGTC.

This clonotype was detected once. The germline gene is not matched at one end of the junction; a read error may be the cause. The gene calls are TRBV7-7 and TRBJ2-1; 13 positions match TRBD2. From germline, CDR1 is SSHAT and CDR2 FNYEAQ (reference sequence). This CDR3 contains 18 residues. CDR3 amino acids: CASSLRTGTSGVYNEQFF. CDR3 coding DNA: TGTGCTAGCAGCTTAAGGACAGGGACTAGCGGGGTTTACAATGAGCAGTTCTTC.

This clonotype has only a few counts. This sequence joins TRBV7-2 and TRBJ2-7; 8 nucleotides agree with TRBD1. Unmatched junction bases numbered 6, after V lost 1 base and J lost 4 bases. The CDR3 contains 15 residues. The germline CDR1 and CDR2 sequences are SGHTA and FQGNSA. CDR3 residues: CASSLGKGQAYEQYF. The CDR3, as DNA: TGTGCCAGCAGCTTAGGGAAGGGACAGGCGTACGAGCAGTACTTC. The full variable domain, in which reference TRBV7-2 and TRBJ2-7 provide the parts outside the CDR3, is GAGVSQSPSNKVTEKGKDVELRCDPISGHTALYWYRQSLGQGLEFLIYFQGNSAPDKSGLPSDRFSAERTGGSVSTLTIQRTQQEDSAVYLCASSLGKGQAYEQYFGPGTRLTVT.

The V gene is TRBV4-1, the J gene TRBJ2-1; 7 bases align to TRBD2. This CDR3 has 15 amino acids. Germline assignment: CDR1 MGHRA and CDR2 YSYEKL. J was trimmed by 2 bases and V by 4 bases; bases with no gene match: 5. CDR3 in amino acids: CASSPGLAAYNEQFF. The DNA of the CDR3 is TGCGCCAGCAGCCCAGGCCTAGCGGCCTACAATGAGCAGTTCTTC.

The chain recombines TRBV6-5 with TRBJ2-5; 12 bases are a match to TRBD2. The length of the CDR3 is 16 residues. V trimming: 4 bases; J trimming: 5 bases; junction bases outside the gene matches: 8. Germline V CDR1 and CDR2: MNHEY, SVGAGI. CDR3 coding DNA: TGTGCCAGCAGTTCGCTAGCGGGGGGGCCGTGGGAGACCCAGTACTTC. Amino acids: CASSSLAGGPWETQYF.

This chain uses TRBV28 with TRBJ1-2; D not resolved. Looked up from germline, CDR1 is MDHEN and CDR2 is SYDVKM. The CDR3 covers 13 residues. The ends were cut back, 1 base at V and 8 bases at J, with 11 bases in the middle. CDR3: CASSLLHLLGYTF. CDR3 DNA: TGTGCCAGCAGTTTATTACACCTTCTGGGCTACACCTTC.

This sequence joins TRBV11-2 and TRBJ1-4; no clear D. Trimming pared 2 bases from V and 8 bases from J, leaving 12 bases between. The CDR3 is 14 amino acids. CDR1 is SGHAT and CDR2 is FQNNGV in the germline V gene. In DNA form, the CDR3 reads TGTGCCAGCAGCTTAACTGGGGTTAAAGAAAAACTGTTTTTT. Protein sequence: CASSLTGVKEKLFF.

The chain joins TRBV7-2 to TRBJ1-5; tentatively, D is TRBD1 (6 bases). This CDR3 has 15 amino acids. V dropped 1 base and J dropped 6 bases, with 13 bases sitting between them. The V gene's germline CDR1 is SGHTA and CDR2 FQGNSA. The CDR3 DNA reads as TGTGCCAGCAGCTTAGGGGGGGCGCTTAGTCAGCCCCAGCATTTT. Encoded protein: CASSLGGALSQPQHF.

CDR3 DNA: TGTGCCAGCAGCCAAGACCGAGTTCTAGGGGGTAGGGACACTGAAGCTTTCTTT. Translated, it gives CASSQDRVLGGRDTEAFF. The chain employs TRBV3-1 and TRBJ1-1; perhaps TRBD1 as D (6 bases). The CDR3 runs 18 residues. V lost 0 bases and J lost 3, with 20 bases in between. Germline V gene data show CDR1 as LGHDT and CDR2 as YNNKEL (reference sequence).

The V call is TRBV3-1, the J call TRBJ2-1; D is perhaps TRBD2 (6 bases). V dropped 4 bases and J dropped 5 bases, with 12 bases sitting between them. This CDR3 has 14 amino acids. Germline V lookup: CDR1 LGHDT, CDR2 YNNKEL (reference sequence). The CDR3: CASSLGLNHNEQFF. The CDR3 region has the DNA TGTGCCAGCAGCCTGGGACTCAACCACAATGAGCAGTTCTTC.

CDR3 sequence (DNA): TGTGCCTGGAGCTCCCGGGATGAGCAGTTCTTC. It codes for CAWSSRDEQFF. This chain joins TRBV30 and TRBJ2-1; D remains unclear. The CDR3 is 11 amino acids. Germline loops: CDR1 GTSNPN, CDR2 SVGIG (reference sequence). Trimming stripped 3 bases from V and 8 bases from J, with 8 bases between.

This CDR3 is CAWSTTGQGKKLFF. The CDR3 DNA reads TGTGCCTGGAGTACGACGGGACAGGGGAAAAAACTGTTTTTT. The chain combines TRBV30 with TRBJ1-4, with 10 bases fitting TRBD1. In germline, CDR1 is GTSNPN, CDR2 SVGIG (reference sequence). This CDR3 has 14 amino acids. The V gene end was trimmed by 2 bases and the J gene end by 9 bases; junction bases not matched to a gene: 6.

Concerning this clonotype: An end of the junction does not agree with germline; a read error may underlie this. The chain recombines TRBV6-4 with TRBJ2-1, with 12 bases lining up with TRBD2. The CDR3 length is 15 residues. In germline, CDR1 is MRHNA, CDR2 SNTAGT. The CDR3 DNA sequence: TGTGCCAGCAGTGACTCGAGCCTAGCGGGGGGGCCTCCGATCTTC. Translating it yields CASSDSSLAGGPPIF.

The V call is TRBV23-1, the J call TRBJ1-1; D is unclear. TRBV23-1 is an ORF, with its function uncertain. CDR3 length equals 13 residues. The ends were cut back, 7 bases at V and 3 bases at J, with 12 bases in the middle. DNA of the CDR3: TGCGCCAGCAAACGGGGTTCTGACACTGAAGCTTTCTTT. Encoded protein: CASKRGSDTEAFF.

The chain combines TRBV9 with TRBJ2-2; D is possibly TRBD2 (5 bases). The CDR3 totals 14 residues. CDR1 and CDR2 (germline): SGDLS, YYNGEE. V lost 8 bases and J lost 5, with 16 bases in between. For the CDR3, the DNA is TGTGCCAGTAAGAGGGCAGAAGCTACCGGGGAGCTGTTTTTT. Translation: CASKRAEATGELFF.

This clonotype was counted once. The chain employs TRBV28 and TRBJ1-3; D is uncertain. Germline V gives CDR1 MDHEN, CDR2 SYDVKM. The CDR3 has 14 residues. Trimming took 5 bases from V and 0 from J, leaving 8 bases between them. CDR3 nucleotide sequence: TGTGCCAGCAGTCCCCACAGCTCTGGAAACACCATATATTTT. It encodes CASSPHSSGNTIYF. The full variable domain, its missing parts supplied by reference TRBV28 and TRBJ1-3, is DVKVTQSSRYLVKRTGEKVFLECVQDMDHENMFWYRQDPGLGLRLIYFSYDVKMKEKGDIPEGYSVSREKKERFSLILESASTNQTSMYLCASSPHSSGNTIYFGEGSWLTVV.

The chain couples TRBV12-3 or TRBV12-4 to TRBJ2-7; 14 bases agree with TRBD2. J gave up 2 bases and V 5 bases, and 5 bases lay outside the gene matches. The CDR3 contains 16 residues. The CDR3 DNA is TGTGCCAGCAGTCCGGGACTAGCGGGGGTCGCCTACGAGCAGTACTTC. Translation: CASSPGLAGVAYEQYF.